This section outlines one T cell receptor (beta chain) sequence together with its context. This clonotype was observed many times. Its specific antigen is unknown. Base-call qualities are not available, and no considerably larger clone is one nucleotide away. This specimen belongs to a study of T cells in Graves' hyperthyroidism and ophthalmopathy (dated by TCRdb to between 2019 and 2020). Describing the broader study: Peripheral blood was collected at initial diagnosis, before any treatment. Thyroid tissue and blood T-cell repertoires from several Graves' hyperthyroidism patients were also compared in the study. The 100 discovery patients were randomly divided into training and test sets at a 7:3 ratio. A discovery cohort of approximately 97 patients, fewer than 50 with Graves' ophthalmopathy and more than 55 with stable Graves' hyperthyroidism, was used to find distinguishing TCR V-J signatures. The paper reports TCR Vbeta CDR3 sequencing of approximately 140 peripheral blood samples: over 40 ophthalmopathy, around 80 hyperthyroidism and around 17 progressor patients. After blood sampling, hyperthyroidism patients were treated with methimazole at a starting dose of 30 mg daily, and ophthalmopathy patients were treated with high-dose intravenous methylprednisolone. An independent validation cohort of under 20 hyperthyroidism patients and about 15 patients who later progressed to ophthalmopathy tested prospective prediction of ophthalmopathy.

The hyperthyroidism patients were between 18 and 65 years old and newly diagnosed, with a disease duration of less than 2 months. Any patient with an uncontrolled infection, another autoimmune disease, pregnancy or lactation was excluded. Diagnoses relied on clinical symptoms, serum thyroxine and TRAb, thyroid ultrasound and orbital computed tomography. Blood from progressor patients was drawn when they were first diagnosed with hyperthyroidism, before any ophthalmopathy symptoms appeared. Ficoll-Paque density gradient centrifugation was used to isolate PBMCs from about 9 ml of fresh peripheral blood. Progressor patients were first diagnosed with Graves' hyperthyroidism and then developed ophthalmopathy during follow-up. Trizol reagent was used to extract total RNA, and RNA quality was then checked on an Agilent 2100 Bioanalyzer. As encoded in the germline V gene, CDR1 is MNHNS while CDR2 is SASEGT. The junction shows trimming of 6 bases on V and 4 bases on J, and the gene matches do not reach 5 bases of it. The CDR3 contains 13 residues, cysteine and phenylalanine counted. The retained sequence is limited to the CDR3, 39 bases, with the frame set at the first base.

Amplification of TCR beta CDR3 regions was carried out from RNA transcripts. The first round of RT-PCR for the TCR CDR3 was performed with the HTBI primer set and the Qiagen OneStep RT-PCR kit. Libraries were constructed in a second round of multiplex PCR, after which size selection and purification were performed. Libraries were sequenced paired-end with 100 bp reads on an Illumina HiSeq2000. In the original analysis: SOAPnuke was used to process the raw data, removing reads that contained adapters or uncalled bases, had a mean Phred below 15, or lacked an exact match to the constant primer or identifier. High-quality paired reads were merged using COPE v1.2.5, and each unique nucleotide sequence was defined as a clonotype. Clonotypes were aligned to IMGT TRBV, TRBD and TRBJ reference segments using MiTCR v1.1. Only V-J combinations with frequency above 0.0001, covering 99% to 99.2% of repertoires, were analysed. The TCS score was defined as the ratio of F50 (clonal expansion) to E x V (chaos), calculated using BLOSUM62-based TCRdist between CDR3 peptides within each V-J. Welch's t-statistics and random forest reduced roughly 530 V-J features to 13, which were used in a naive Bayes classifier (R e1071). The public reads were reprocessed in TCRdb via fastp at Q25 and MiXCR, keeping in-frame beta chains. Each CDR3 protein gets just one entry, which takes the most common genes and DNA from the rows behind it. TCRdb, not the authors, supplied the V and J calls. The sample contains almost 600,000 distinct CDR3 sequences, about 15% of them found a single time. The ten largest make up more than 5% of the sample.

General conclusions and limits of the study: Ophthalmopathy was separated from stable hyperthyroidism by a 13 V-J signature model, with approximately 85% sensitivity and 81% to 82% specificity obtained in cross-validation and 80%/75% obtained in testing. No statistical method was used to fix the sample size in advance, and group allocation was not hidden from the investigators. In validation, the model predicted progression to ophthalmopathy a median of roughly 6.1 months before onset, with approximately 71% sensitivity and roughly 72% specificity. Most expanded thyroid clonotypes (frequency above 0.001) were also detected in blood, a finding suggesting that blood repertoires may reflect thyroid immune responses.

This TCR was sampled from a woman aged 25 to 39 with Graves' hyperthyroidism that later progressed to Graves' ophthalmopathy. Material for sequencing was blood. The sequence links TRBV6-1 to TRBJ2-7; 8 central bases correspond to TRBD1. The bases are TGTGCCAGCAGGTCAGGGGGCACGTACGAGCAGTACTTC. This sequence encodes CASRSGGTYEQYF.